One sample yielded the 27 T cell receptor beta chains listed below, sequenced in a study of T cells in Graves' hyperthyroidism and ophthalmopathy. Amplified TCR beta CDR3 regions derived from RNA transcripts. The study used the HTBI primer set for a first-round RT-PCR of the TCR CDR3. TCRdb ran MiXCR on the multiplex PCR reads and lists one entry per CDR3 protein. The table has hundreds of thousands of distinct CDR3 sequences, about 45% seen once. Sample: peripheral blood or thyroid tissue (not recorded which). These receptors were obtained from an adult man with Graves' disease, either hyperthyroidism or ophthalmopathy (not recorded which).

This clonotype was seen once. A much larger clone differs by one base, so this may be a read error. The gene calls are TRBV29-1 and TRBJ1-1; weak D call: TRBD1 (6 bases). The CDR3 contains 14 residues. Looked up from germline, CDR1 is SQVTM and CDR2 is ANQGSEA. The CDR3 protein is CSVDPGAGGTEALF. The CDR3 nucleotides are TGCAGCGTTGATCCGGGGGCAGGAGGCACTGAAGCTCTCTTT. Based on the CDR3 plus reference TRBV29-1 and TRBJ1-1, the full variable domain is SAVISQKPSRDICQRGTSLTIQCQVDSQVTMMFWYRQQPGQSLTLIATANQGSEATYESGFVIDKFPISRPNLTFSTLTVSNMSPEDSSIYLCSVDPGAGGTEALFGQGTRLTVV.

In this sample, this clonotype turned up once. The CDR3 spells CASSPLQGELNTEAFF. DNA for the CDR3: TGCGCCAGCAGCCCGTTACAGGGGGAGTTGAACACTGAAGCTTTCTTT. The chain links TRBV5-1 to TRBJ1-1; TRBD1 matches 8 bases. The junction had 8 bases not matched to a gene; V was cut back by 4 bases and J by 0 bases. The CDR3 loop spans 16 amino acids. Germline V CDR1 and CDR2: SGHRS, YFSETQ.

V and J are TRBV20-1 and TRBJ1-1; D might be TRBD1 (6 bases). Germline loops: CDR1 DFQATT, CDR2 SNEGSKA (reference sequence). The CDR3 is 16 residues long. V was pared by 2 bases and J by 1 base, with 17 bases between. The CDR3 bases are TGCAGTGCTAGAATGGGAGGGGGACTCCGGAACACTGAAGCTTTCTTT. It encodes CSARMGGGLRNTEAFF.

On this clonotype itself: This may be a read error, as it is one base from a much larger clone. The chain links TRBV7-2 to TRBJ1-4; 10 bases align to TRBD1. The CDR3 totals 15 residues. The V and J ends lost 3 bases and 7 bases, in that order; junction bases with no gene match: 5. CDR1 is SGHTA and CDR2 is FQGNSA in the germline V gene. Here the CDR3 reads CASSFGQGVTEKLFF. CDR3 coding DNA: TGTGCCAGCAGCTTCGGACAGGGGGTTACTGAAAAACTGTTTTTT.

The table lists this clonotype with many counts. The chain has TRBV10-3 and TRBJ1-3; D is unclear. The germline CDR1 and CDR2 sequences are ENHRY and SYGVKD. CDR3 size: 15 residues. Trimming stripped 11 bases from V and 0 bases from J, with 17 bases between. CDR3 sequence (DNA): TGTGCCGCCGGCAAGACTGAACACTCTGGAAACACCATATATTTT. Translation: CAAGKTEHSGNTIYF.

This chain uses TRBV7-8 with TRBJ1-1; D gene uncertain. This CDR3 contains 14 residues. V lost 5 bases and J lost 5, with 15 bases in between. The germline gives CDR1 SGHVS, CDR2 FQNEAQ. The CDR3 sequence: CASSQGWSETEAFF. CDR3 DNA: TGTGCCAGCAGCCAAGGTTGGTCAGAGACTGAAGCTTTCTTT.

The J gene is TRBJ2-7, the V gene TRBV7-9; TRBD2 matches 8 bases. V lost 5 bases and J lost 1; bases outside the gene matches: 10. Germline V gene lookup returns CDR1 SEHNR and CDR2 FQNEAQ (reference sequence). The CDR3 spans 16 residues. Here the CDR3 reads CASSPTTSGSSYEQYF. In DNA, the CDR3 is TGTGCCAGCAGCCCAACCACTAGCGGCAGTTCCTACGAGCAGTACTTC.

This clonotype appeared many times. V usage is TRBV24-1 and J usage is TRBJ1-5, with TRBD1 identical over 11 bases. The trim removed 3 bases at V and 6 bases at J, leaving 6 bases unmatched. The CDR3 is made up of 16 amino acids. CDR1 is KGHDR, CDR2 SFDVKD, per germline. The CDR3 nucleotides read TGTGCCACCAGTGATCCAGGACAGGGGGCAGCTCAGCCCCAGCATTTT. It specifies CATSDPGQGAAQPQHF.

To note about this clonotype: Given the absence of the conserved phenylalanine or tryptophan at the CDR3 end, a read error is likely. The limits of the CDR3 on the DNA are not certain, so only TCRdb's listed CDR3 is given. The gene calls are TRBV7-6 and TRBJ1-1. Germline V gene data show CDR1 as SGHVS and CDR2 as FNYEAQ. Counting both end residues, the CDR3 totals 8 amino acids. The CDR3 reads CASSSRPS.

This clonotype was detected a few times. The rearrangement links TRBV5-1 to TRBJ2-7, with D tentatively TRBD1 (6 bases). Germline V gives CDR1 SGHRS, CDR2 YFSETQ. The CDR3 contains 13 residues. With 6 bases removed from V and 6 bases from J, the gap between germline ends came to 16 bases. This chain's CDR3 is CASTKQGVLEQYF. The CDR3 DNA reads as TGCGCCAGCACCAAACAGGGTGTCCTCGAGCAGTACTTC.

This clonotype was counted many times. V is TRBV29-1 and J is TRBJ1-4, with 7 bases lining up with TRBD1. The CDR3 covers 14 residues. Germline CDR1 and CDR2: SQVTM and ANQGSEA. The junction had 10 bases not matched to a gene; V was cut back by 5 bases and J by 7 bases. CDR3 sequence (DNA): TGCAGCGTTTACATTGACAGGGCTGGTGAAAAACTGTTTTTT. Its translation is CSVYIDRAGEKLFF.

The chain has TRBV20-1 and TRBJ1-2, with D tentatively TRBD1 (6 bases). Germline CDR1 reads DFQATT; CDR2 reads SNEGSKA (reference sequence). The V end was cut by 4 bases, the J end by 0 bases, with 12 bases between. The CDR3 has 14 amino acids. The CDR3 here is CSAKDRTTNYGYTF. CDR3 nucleotide sequence: TGCAGTGCTAAAGACAGGACGACTAACTATGGCTACACCTTC.

In this sample, this clonotype turned up a few times. The chain recombines TRBV28 with TRBJ1-1; tentatively, D is TRBD1 (5 bases). The CDR3 loop spans 14 amino acids. V was shortened by 5 bases and J by 1 base, with 11 bases between the two germline ends. Germline CDR1 reads MDHEN; CDR2 reads SYDVKM. CDR3 loop: CASSRRQSNTEAFF. DNA for the CDR3: TGTGCCAGCAGTAGAAGACAGTCGAACACTGAAGCTTTCTTT.

This clonotype appeared a few times. The chain carries TRBV19 and TRBJ1-2, with TRBD1 as a possible D gene (6 bases). CDR3 size: 14 residues. V was shortened by 7 bases and J by 4 bases, with 16 bases between the two germline ends. The germline V gene has CDR1 LNHDA and CDR2 SQIVND (reference sequence). CDR3 amino acids: CASTNSGEGYGYTF. The CDR3 coding sequence is TGTGCCAGTACTAACTCAGGGGAGGGCTATGGCTACACCTTC. The whole variable domain, remainder taken from reference TRBV19 and TRBJ1-2, is DGGITQSPKYLFRKEGQNVTLSCEQNLNHDAMYWYRQDPGQGLRLIYYSQIVNDFQKGDIAEGYSVSREKKESFPLTVTSAQKNPTAFYLCASTNSGEGYGYTFGSGTRLTVV.

This clonotype has a handful of counts. This rearrangement joins TRBV4-1 to TRBJ2-7; 10 bases align to TRBD2. V lost 0 bases and J lost 4; bases outside the gene matches: 12. This CDR3 spans 18 amino acids. In germline, CDR1 is MGHRA, CDR2 YSYEKL. CDR3 in DNA: TGCGCCAGCAGCCAAGATCAGGTTGGAGCGGGAGGGAAGTACGAGCAGTACTTC. The encoded protein is CASSQDQVGAGGKYEQYF.

This chain connects TRBV4-1 to TRBJ1-5; tentative D call: TRBD1 (6 bases). Per the germline V gene, CDR1 is MGHRA and CDR2 is YSYEKL. Trimming cost V 2 bases and J 1 base, with 9 bases left between them. The CDR3 has 15 amino acids. CDR3 sequence (DNA): TGCGCCAGCAGCCAAAATACAGGGAGCAATCAGCCCCAGCATTTT. Translating it yields CASSQNTGSNQPQHF.

The chain links TRBV29-1 to TRBJ2-7; 8 bases align to TRBD2. Germline V gene data show CDR1 as SQVTM and CDR2 as ANQGSEA. This CDR3 region has 18 residues. With V trimmed by 0 bases and J by 0 bases, 13 bases remained unmatched. CDR3: CSVEDVGGSGISSYEQYF. CDR3 DNA: TGCAGCGTTGAAGACGTTGGGGGTAGCGGGATTAGCTCCTACGAGCAGTACTTC.

This rearrangement joins TRBV9 to TRBJ1-2; D is unresolved. The germline V gene has CDR1 SGDLS and CDR2 YYNGEE. There are 17 residues in the CDR3. Trimming removed 2 bases at V and 0 bases at J, with 17 bases between. The CDR3 is CASSVLPAPSANYGYTF. DNA of the CDR3: TGTGCCAGCAGCGTTCTCCCTGCACCAAGCGCTAACTATGGCTACACCTTC.

This clonotype showed up many times. The V and J genes are TRBV7-9 and TRBJ2-6; possible D gene TRBD2, 5 bases. From germline, CDR1 is SEHNR and CDR2 FQNEAQ (reference sequence). The CDR3 totals 15 residues. V was cut by 5 bases and J by 2 bases, with 10 bases left in between. The CDR3 DNA sequence: TGTGCCAGCAGCCCAGAGGGCGCTGGGGCCAACGTCCTGACTTTC. Its translation: CASSPEGAGANVLTF.

Here the CDR3 reads CSVDGAGIYTEAFF. CDR3 DNA sequence: TGCAGCGTTGACGGGGCGGGAATCTACACTGAAGCTTTCTTT. The V gene is TRBV29-1, the J gene TRBJ1-1; TRBD1 is a possible D gene (5 bases). The V end lost 3 bases, the J end lost 3 bases, and 14 bases lay between the germline ends. The CDR3 runs to 14 residues. The germline gives CDR1 SQVTM, CDR2 ANQGSEA. Full variable domain (missing parts from reference TRBV29-1 and TRBJ1-1): SAVISQKPSRDICQRGTSLTIQCQVDSQVTMMFWYRQQPGQSLTLIATANQGSEATYESGFVIDKFPISRPNLTFSTLTVSNMSPEDSSIYLCSVDGAGIYTEAFFGQGTRLTVV.

The chain has TRBV6-1 and TRBJ1-2; D is perhaps TRBD1 (6 bases). The germline CDR1 and CDR2 sequences are MNHNS and SASEGT. CDR3 size: 16 residues. V dropped 6 bases and J dropped 5 bases, with 22 bases sitting between them. DNA of the CDR3: TGTGCCAGCAGACAAACCGGGACAAGGAACTGGTATGGCTACACCTTC. Translating gives CASRQTGTRNWYGYTF.

The CDR3 DNA sequence: TGTGCCAGTAGTGGGAACGACAGAAACTATGGCTACACCTTC. It specifies CASSGNDRNYGYTF. This chain uses TRBV19 with TRBJ1-2; perhaps TRBD1 as D (5 bases). V lost 5 bases to trimming and J lost 2 bases, with 12 bases between them. CDR3 length: 14 residues. The germline V gene encodes CDR1 LNHDA and CDR2 SQIVND (reference sequence).

The chain combines TRBV24-1 with TRBJ1-2; D may be TRBD1 (6 bases). The CDR3 runs 12 residues. Germline-derived CDR1 and CDR2 are KGHDR and SFDVKD. Trimming took 7 bases from V and 4 from J, leaving 9 bases between them. The DNA of the CDR3 is TGTGCCACCAGACAGGGTGGCTATGGCTACACCTTC. It translates to CATRQGGYGYTF.

In this sample, this clonotype turned up a few times. The chain uses TRBV7-2 and TRBJ1-1; tentative D call: TRBD1 (5 bases). The CDR3 runs to 17 residues. In germline, CDR1 is SGHTA, CDR2 FQGNSA. V was clipped by 5 bases and J by 4 bases, with 23 bases between them. CDR3 protein: CASSPQPIGHLSTEAFF. The CDR3 DNA sequence: TGTGCCAGCAGCCCTCAACCGATAGGACATCTTAGCACTGAAGCTTTCTTT.

This chain joins TRBV10-3 and TRBJ2-7, with 7 positions matching TRBD2. The CDR3 consists of 19 residues. After removal of 0 bases from V and 2 bases from J, the junction contained 16 bases not matched to a gene. CDR1 and CDR2 (germline): ENHRY, SYGVKD. The CDR3 sequence: CAISESHWLAENSPYEQYF. CDR3 sequence (DNA): TGTGCCATCAGTGAGTCCCATTGGCTAGCGGAAAACTCGCCCTACGAGCAGTACTTC.

This clonotype was observed a handful of times. This rearrangement joins TRBV30 to TRBJ1-2, with D uncertain. Per germline, CDR1 GTSNPN and CDR2 SVGIG (reference sequence). V dropped 4 bases and J dropped 4 bases, with 7 bases sitting between them. The CDR3 consists of 11 residues. The CDR3 protein is CAWNTVYGYTF. The CDR3 DNA reads as TGTGCCTGGAACACCGTCTATGGCTACACCTTC. The whole variable domain, remainder taken from reference TRBV30 and TRBJ1-2, is SQTIHQWPATLVQPVGSPLSLECTVEGTSNPNLYWYRQAAGRGLQLLFYSVGIGQISSEVPQNLSASRPQDRQFILSSKKLLLSDSGFYLCAWNTVYGYTFGSGTRLTVV.

This chain joins TRBV20-1 and TRBJ2-7; 8 bases are shared with TRBD2. Germline V gene lookup returns CDR1 DFQATT and CDR2 SNEGSKA (reference sequence). The junction had 4 bases not matched to a gene; V was cut back by 1 base and J by 5 bases. The CDR3 has 13 amino acids. CDR3 DNA sequence: TGCAGTGCTAGAGCCGGGAGGGACCACGAGCAGTACTTC. Protein sequence: CSARAGRDHEQYF.